Presented here are 32 T cell receptor beta chains from one specimen sequenced in a study of T cell responses to AZD1222 COVID-19 vaccine. TCRdb's copy holds only in-frame clones and misses some; the assay was immunoSEQ multiplex PCR. The sample yields roughly 70,000 clones, approximately 80% seen once. The sample was peripheral blood, taken 28 days after the second AZD1222 dose. All receptors derive from an adult who received the AZD1222 COVID-19 vaccine.

J is TRBJ1-1 and V is TRBV28, with D maybe TRBD1 (5 bases). This CDR3 comprises 15 residues. V lost 2 bases and J lost 5, with 15 bases in between. Germline lookup yields CDR1 MDHEN and CDR2 SYDVKM. CDR3 nucleotides: TGTGCCAGCAGTTTAGGAGGGTCTTGGGGGACTGAAGCTTTCTTT. Encoded protein: CASSLGGSWGTEAFF.

The chain carries TRBV2 and TRBJ1-1; possibly TRBD1 for D (5 bases). V gave up 3 bases and J gave up 0 bases, with 11 bases separating them. CDR3 length: 15 amino acids. In germline, CDR1 is SNHLY, CDR2 FYNNEI. CDR3 sequence reads: CASSEQGLMNTEAFF. CDR3 nucleotide sequence: TGTGCCAGCAGTGAGCAGGGCCTAATGAACACTGAAGCTTTCTTT.

This clone was counted between two and nine times. The chain employs TRBV20-1 and TRBJ2-1; D unresolved. This CDR3 contains 11 residues. Trimming cost V 2 bases and J 10 bases, with 9 bases left between them. CDR1 DFQATT and CDR2 SNEGSKA come from the germline V gene (reference sequence). CDR3 sequence (DNA): TGCAGTGCTAGAACCGACGCCGAGCAGTTCTTC. Protein sequence: CSARTDAEQFF.

CDR3 region: CASFGLVGDTQYF. In nucleotides, the CDR3 is TGTGCCAGCTTTGGACTAGTTGGAGATACGCAGTATTTT. The chain couples TRBV6-5 to TRBJ2-3; TRBD2 aligns across 7 bases. V shed 8 bases, J shed 5 bases, and the junction held 7 bases outside the gene matches. The CDR3 extends over 13 amino acids. From germline, CDR1 is MNHEY and CDR2 SVGAGI.

The gene calls are TRBV11-2 and TRBJ1-2; D not certain. This CDR3 has 13 residues. Looked up from germline, CDR1 is SGHAT and CDR2 is FQNNGV. V lost 3 bases to trimming and J lost 1 base, with 6 bases between them. CDR3 sequence: CASSFGSNYGYTF. In nucleotides, the CDR3 is TGTGCCAGCAGCTTTGGGAGTAACTATGGCTACACCTTC.

The chain couples TRBV2 to TRBJ2-5, with 7 bases matching TRBD2. The V gene's germline CDR1 is SNHLY and CDR2 FYNNEI. The CDR3 sequence is 12 residues long. V lost 8 bases to trimming and J lost 4 bases; unmatched junction nucleotides: 4. CDR3 sequence: CASAGLGETQYF. CDR3 coding DNA: TGTGCCAGCGCAGGACTAGGAGAGACCCAGTACTTC.

This clone is a singleton in its sample. The V call is TRBV6-2 or TRBV6-3, the J call TRBJ2-2; D unresolved. Between the trimmed V and J ends, which lost 2 bases and 4 bases, there was a span of 11 bases. Per germline, CDR1 MNHEY and CDR2 SVGEGT. The CDR3 covers 15 residues. In nucleotides, the CDR3 is TGTGCCAGCAGTTACCGGCGGTCGATCACCGGGGAGCTGTTTTTT. This codes for CASSYRRSITGELFF.

This chain uses TRBV10-3 with TRBJ1-4; D possibly corresponds to TRBD1 (5 bases). The germline V gene encodes CDR1 ENHRY and CDR2 SYGVKD. The CDR3 has 12 residues. Deletions cut 10 bases from V and 6 bases from J, with 12 bases between. In DNA, the CDR3 is TGTGCCACGGGACGATCGGATGAAAAACTGTTTTTT. It yields the protein CATGRSDEKLFF.

V gene TRBV11-2 combines with J gene TRBJ2-7; perhaps TRBD2 as D (5 bases). Trimming stripped 4 bases from V and 4 bases from J, with 14 bases between. This CDR3 region has 14 residues. The germline V gene encodes CDR1 SGHAT and CDR2 FQNNGV. CDR3 sequence reads: CASSYVRGVYEQYF. The CDR3 nucleotides are TGTGCCAGCAGCTACGTTCGGGGAGTGTACGAGCAGTACTTC.

The chain links TRBV21-1 to TRBJ1-5; the DNA was not used to check the table's D call, TRBD1. TRBV21-1 is reported as a pseudogene. The length of the CDR3 is 14 residues. CDR3 sequence: CASTSGQGNQPQHF. The CDR3 coding sequence is TGTGCCAGCACCTCCGGACAGGGCAATCAGCCCCAGCATTTT.

In its sample, this clone was seen a few times. The V gene is TRBV6-4, the J gene TRBJ1-1; 10 bases are a match to TRBD1. With 8 bases clipped from V and 1 base from J, the junction kept 7 bases outside the gene matches. CDR1 and CDR2 (germline): MRHNA, SNTAGT. This CDR3 comprises 15 residues. The CDR3 loop reads CASRSRQGANTEAFF. The DNA of the CDR3 is TGTGCCAGCCGGTCCCGACAGGGGGCGAACACTGAAGCTTTCTTT.

V is TRBV19 and J is TRBJ1-4; D may be TRBD1 (5 bases). From germline, CDR1 is LNHDA and CDR2 SQIVND (reference sequence). Trimming removed 9 bases at V and 8 bases at J, with 19 bases between. The CDR3 covers 14 residues. The CDR3 protein is CASHSLGGDEKLFF. The CDR3 DNA reads TGTGCCAGCCATTCGTTGGGAGGGGACGAAAAACTGTTTTTT.

V and J are TRBV3-1 (or the pseudogene TRBV3-2) and TRBJ2-5; either TRBD1 or TRBD2 may supply D (5 bases each). The germline gives CDR1 LGHDT, CDR2 YNNKEL (reference sequence). V was cut by 0 bases and J by 5 bases, with 16 bases left in between. CDR3 length: 16 residues. In DNA form, the CDR3 reads TGTGCCAGCAGCCAAGATTCAATATCGGGACGGGAGACCCAGTACTTC. Protein sequence: CASSQDSISGRETQYF.

This clone was seen only a few times. This rearrangement joins TRBV10-3 to TRBJ1-3, with no clear D. Looked up from germline, CDR1 is ENHRY and CDR2 is SYGVKD. The CDR3 loop spans 14 amino acids. The V end was cut by 11 bases, the J end by 0 bases, with 14 bases between. CDR3 residues: CAVMRDLSGNTIYF. The CDR3 DNA is TGTGCCGTGATGAGAGACCTCTCTGGAAACACCATATATTTT.

The chain couples TRBV6-1 to TRBJ1-1; D uncertain. CDR1 MNHNS and CDR2 SASEGT come from the germline V gene. The ends were cut back, 1 base at V and 12 bases at J, with 9 bases in the middle. The CDR3 has 11 amino acids. The CDR3 here is CASSEEGGTFF. The CDR3 nucleotides are TGTGCCAGCAGTGAAGAGGGAGGAACTTTCTTT.

The chain links TRBV7-9 to TRBJ2-2; D is undetermined. CDR3 length equals 13 residues. The ends were cut back, 2 bases at V and 7 bases at J, with 8 bases in the middle. Germline CDR1 reads SEHNR; CDR2 reads FQNEAQ (reference sequence). DNA of the CDR3: TGTGCCAGCAGCTTATACCCAGGCGGGGAGCTGTTTTTT. Its protein product is CASSLYPGGELFF.

The V call is TRBV7-3, the J call TRBJ2-1, with D perhaps TRBD1 or TRBD2 (5 bases each). This CDR3 has 15 residues. Trimming took 5 bases from V and 9 from J, leaving 20 bases between them. CDR1 SGHTA and CDR2 FQGTGA come from the germline V gene. CDR3: CASSPDPRGEGEQFF. The CDR3 DNA is TGTGCCAGCAGCCCCGACCCGAGGGGTGAGGGTGAGCAGTTCTTC.

The genes are TRBV19 and TRBJ2-7; a possible D gene is TRBD1 (7 bases). This CDR3 has 15 residues. V lost 7 bases and J 1 base, leaving 17 bases between the germline ends. Germline CDR1 reads LNHDA; CDR2 reads SQIVND (reference sequence). CDR3 nucleotides: TGTGCCAGTACCGCGGGACAGTTCGAGTCCTACGAGCAGTACTTC. This translates into CASTAGQFESYEQYF.

This clone has more than one count but fewer than ten. The chain carries TRBV6-6 and TRBJ1-5; D is perhaps TRBD1 (5 bases). Germline V gene lookup returns CDR1 MNHNY and CDR2 SVGAGI (reference sequence). CDR3 length: 15 amino acids. V was cut by 7 bases and J by 3 bases, with 16 bases left in between. This CDR3 is CASTPGQGFNQPQHF. The CDR3 coding sequence is TGTGCCAGCACCCCGGGCCAGGGCTTCAATCAGCCCCAGCATTTT.

The rearrangement joins TRBV19 to TRBJ1-5; D gene ambiguous. Germline V gene sequence: CDR1 LNHDA, CDR2 SQIVND (reference sequence). Between the trimmed V and J ends, which lost 6 bases and 0 bases, there was a span of 12 bases. CDR3 length: 15 residues. CDR3: CASSDGAYSNQPQHF. CDR3 in DNA: TGTGCCAGTAGCGACGGCGCTTATAGCAATCAGCCCCAGCATTTT.

This chain uses TRBV7-2 with TRBJ1-1; perhaps TRBD1 as D (5 bases). The ends were cut back, 5 bases at V and 1 base at J, with 17 bases in the middle. In germline, CDR1 is SGHTA, CDR2 FQGNSA. The CDR3 is 16 amino acids. The CDR3 loop reads CASSPRVQGSNTEAFF. The CDR3 nucleotides are TGTGCCAGCAGCCCCAGAGTTCAGGGCTCGAACACTGAAGCTTTCTTT.

This chain links TRBV6-5 with TRBJ2-7; a possible D gene is TRBD1 (5 bases). Between the trimmed V and J ends, which lost 5 bases and 4 bases, there was a span of 9 bases. CDR1 and CDR2 from the germline V gene are MNHEY and SVGAGI. This CDR3 contains 12 residues. CDR3 in amino acids: CASSLQGYEQYF. CDR3 sequence (DNA): TGTGCCAGCAGTCTTCAGGGATACGAGCAGTACTTC.

The V and J genes are TRBV6-5 and TRBJ1-1; 11 bases line up with TRBD1. CDR1 and CDR2 (germline): MNHEY, SVGAGI. V lost 6 bases, J lost 3 bases, and 3 bases stayed unmatched. This CDR3 is 14 amino acids long. Written as DNA, the CDR3 is TGTGCCAGCAGGGGACAGGGGGTGCACACTGAAGCTTTCTTT. The encoded protein is CASRGQGVHTEAFF.

V and J are TRBV11-2 and TRBJ2-7; 8 nucleotides match TRBD2. Germline CDR1 is SGHAT and CDR2 is FQNNGV. The CDR3 contains 14 residues. J was trimmed by 1 base and V by 10 bases; bases with no gene match: 9. This CDR3 is CATQRGRGSYEQYF. Written as DNA, the CDR3 is TGTGCCACTCAGCGGGGGCGCGGGTCCTACGAGCAGTACTTC.

The chain recombines TRBV6-6 with TRBJ2-3; 14 bases agree with TRBD2. The germline V gene has CDR1 MNHNY and CDR2 SVGAGI (reference sequence). J lost 6 bases, V lost 5 bases, and 1 base had no gene match. The CDR3 totals 14 residues. CDR3 amino acids: CASSRTSGGDTQYF. CDR3 DNA: TGTGCCAGCAGTCGGACTAGCGGGGGGGATACGCAGTATTTT.

The rearrangement uses TRBV6-2 or TRBV6-3 and TRBJ2-7, with TRBD2 matching over 7 bases. After removal of 2 bases from V and 2 bases from J, the junction contained 12 bases not matched to a gene. The CDR3 extends over 17 amino acids. From germline, CDR1 is MNHEY and CDR2 SVGEGT. CDR3 DNA sequence: TGTGCCAGCAGTTACCAGCTGGGTCTAGCGGAAACCTACGAGCAGTACTTC. Translation gives CASSYQLGLAETYEQYF.

The chain carries TRBV19 and TRBJ2-5, with 7 bases that match TRBD2. V lost 5 bases and J lost 2; bases outside the gene matches: 11. Germline CDR1 reads LNHDA; CDR2 reads SQIVND (reference sequence). CDR3 length: 16 amino acids. CDR3 DNA: TGTGCCAGTAGTTCTCTCGGGCGGGGGTTACAAGAGACCCAGTACTTC. This encodes CASSSLGRGLQETQYF. Full variable domain (missing parts from reference TRBV19 and TRBJ2-5): DGGITQSPKYLFRKEGQNVTLSCEQNLNHDAMYWYRQDPGQGLRLIYYSQIVNDFQKGDIAEGYSVSREKKESFPLTVTSAQKNPTAFYLCASSSLGRGLQETQYFGPGTRLLVL.

This clone was observed a few times. The genes are TRBV6-6 and TRBJ2-3, with TRBD2 matching 8 bases. CDR1 is MNHNY, CDR2 SVGAGI, per germline (reference sequence). The J segment lost 4 bases and the V segment lost 6 bases, leaving 6 bases of the junction unmatched. The CDR3 runs to 14 residues. CDR3: CASSHGTSSDTQYF. CDR3 DNA sequence: TGTGCCAGCAGCCACGGGACTAGTTCAGATACGCAGTATTTT.

The chain employs TRBV12-3 or TRBV12-4 and TRBJ1-5; the D is unclear. Trimming cost V 7 bases and J 5 bases, with 9 bases left between them. This CDR3 has 12 residues. The CDR3 reads CASTTWYQPQHF. CDR3 nucleotides: TGTGCCAGCACCACCTGGTATCAGCCCCAGCATTTT.

This rearrangement joins TRBV4-3 to TRBJ1-1; 9 bases line up with TRBD1. The V gene end was trimmed by 1 base and the J gene end by 1 base; junction bases not matched to a gene: 7. Per the germline V gene, CDR1 is LGHNA and CDR2 is YSLEER. The length of the CDR3 is 17 residues. The CDR3 nucleotides are TGCGCCAGCAGCCAAGCCCCTCCGGGACAGGGGAACACTGAAGCTTTCTTT. It codes for CASSQAPPGQGNTEAFF.

The rearrangement uses TRBV10-3 and TRBJ2-2; TRBD2 matches at 7 bases. This CDR3 is built from 15 residues. From germline, CDR1 is ENHRY and CDR2 SYGVKD. The ends lost 4 bases at V and 2 bases at J; junction bases unmatched: 4. The CDR3 nucleotides read TGTGCCATCAGTGGACTAGCCTCTAACACCGGGGAGCTGTTTTTT. Protein product: CAISGLASNTGELFF.

This clone has a handful of counts. This chain uses TRBV7-9 with TRBJ2-7, with D possibly being TRBD1 (5 bases). The CDR3 totals 14 residues. Deletions cut 5 bases from V and 4 bases from J, with 15 bases between. The germline V gene encodes CDR1 SEHNR and CDR2 FQNEAQ (reference sequence). The CDR3: CASSPSDRRYEQYF. CDR3 nucleotides: TGTGCCAGCAGCCCCTCCGACAGAAGATACGAGCAGTACTTC.